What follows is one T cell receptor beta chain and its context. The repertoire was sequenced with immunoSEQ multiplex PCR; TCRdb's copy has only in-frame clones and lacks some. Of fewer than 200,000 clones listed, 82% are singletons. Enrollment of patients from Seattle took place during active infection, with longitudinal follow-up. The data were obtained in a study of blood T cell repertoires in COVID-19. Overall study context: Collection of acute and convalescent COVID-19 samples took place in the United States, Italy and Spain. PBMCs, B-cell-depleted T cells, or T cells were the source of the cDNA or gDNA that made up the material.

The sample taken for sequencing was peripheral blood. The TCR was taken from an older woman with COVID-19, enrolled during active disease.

CDR3 sequence: CASSNYRGTEAFF. The DNA of the CDR3 is TGTGCCAGCAGCAACTACAGAGGGACTGAAGCTTTCTTT. The genes are TRBV7-9 and TRBJ1-1; D is unclear. The CDR3 spans 13 residues. Trimming removed 5 bases from V and 5 bases from J, with 12 bases in between. In germline, CDR1 is SEHNR, CDR2 FQNEAQ (reference sequence).